Below are 30 T cell receptor beta chains sequenced from a single sample in a study of T cell repertoires in cytomegalovirus infection. TCRdb re-analysed the reads in MiXCR, keeping a single row per CDR3 protein. The sample carries around 330,000 distinct CDR3 sequences, roughly a sixth recorded once. The sequencing sample was made of PBMCs. The receptors were gathered from a human donor in good health (CMV status not recorded). Some clones in this sample may be carry-over from other donors' samples.

This clonotype was seen at least ten times. The chain uses TRBV6-2 or TRBV6-3 and TRBJ2-3; D is undetermined. Looked up from germline, CDR1 is MNHEY and CDR2 is SVGEGT. The CDR3 extends over 13 amino acids. The V gene lost 8 bases and the J gene lost 0 bases, with 9 bases spanning the gap. The CDR3 region is CASRIKSTDTQYF. Written as DNA, the CDR3 is TGTGCCAGCCGGATAAAGAGCACAGATACGCAGTATTTT.

This clonotype was seen many times. V usage is TRBV4-1 and J usage is TRBJ2-5; D is undetermined. Trimming stripped 0 bases from V and 5 bases from J, with 13 bases between. CDR3 length: 15 amino acids. CDR1 MGHRA and CDR2 YSYEKL come from the germline V gene. The DNA for the CDR3 is TGCGCCAGCAGCCAAGATCCCCCGGGCGTGGAGACCCAGTACTTC. This gives the protein CASSQDPPGVETQYF.

The chain recombines TRBV7-6 with TRBJ2-1; D may be TRBD2 (5 bases). V was clipped by 5 bases and J by 8 bases, with 16 bases between them. The CDR3 runs 14 residues. Germline CDR1 is SGHVS and CDR2 is FNYEAQ. Here the CDR3 DNA reads TGTGCCAGCAGCCGCGGACTTTTCGGGGATGAGCAGTTCTTC. Translating gives CASSRGLFGDEQFF.

This clonotype has ten or more counts. The rearrangement uses TRBV10-3 and TRBJ2-7; possibly TRBD2 for D (6 bases). V was shortened by 8 bases and J by 3 bases, with 20 bases between the two germline ends. This CDR3 comprises 15 residues. Germline V gives CDR1 ENHRY, CDR2 SYGVKD. The CDR3 sequence: CAIRASGKGGYEQYF. CDR3 DNA: TGTGCCATCCGAGCATCCGGGAAGGGAGGCTACGAGCAGTACTTC.

This clonotype was counted only a few times. The V and J genes are TRBV18 and TRBJ2-7; 9 bases agree with TRBD2. With 2 bases clipped from V and 3 bases from J, the junction kept 8 bases outside the gene matches. The CDR3 is 16 residues long. The germline gives CDR1 KGHSH, CDR2 LQKENI. The CDR3 DNA follows: TGTGCCAGCTCACCAAGCCTGCTAGCGGGGAACTACGAGCAGTACTTC. It encodes CASSPSLLAGNYEQYF.

The chain is built from TRBV11-2 and TRBJ1-1; a possible D gene is TRBD1 (6 bases). CDR3 length: 14 residues. Germline CDR1 SGHAT, CDR2 FQNNGV. The germline V and J ends were trimmed by 3 bases and 5 bases, with 13 bases remaining between them. The CDR3 spells CASSLVGGITEAFF. CDR3 nucleotide sequence: TGTGCCAGCAGCTTGGTGGGGGGCATAACTGAAGCTTTCTTT.

This clonotype was observed a few times. This chain joins TRBV5-1 and TRBJ2-5; D might be TRBD2 (7 bases). Per the germline V gene, CDR1 is SGHRS and CDR2 is YFSETQ. V shed 4 bases and J shed 1 base, with 11 bases lying between them. This CDR3 comprises 14 residues. This CDR3 is CASSRGGSQETQYF. In nucleotides, the CDR3 is TGCGCCAGCAGCAGGGGGGGGAGCCAAGAGACCCAGTACTTC.

The sample holds one count of this clonotype. A much larger clone differs by one base, so this may be a read error. This rearrangement joins TRBV7-4 to TRBJ1-4; a possible D gene is TRBD1 (5 bases). In germline, CDR1 is SGHVT, CDR2 SQSDAQ. This CDR3 spans 13 amino acids. Trimming stripped 10 bases from V and 8 bases from J, with 17 bases between. CDR3 DNA sequence: TGTGCCACCCTGGGGGGTGGGGCCGAAAAACTGTTTTTT. Its protein is CATLGGGAEKLFF.

In its sample, this clonotype was seen many times. The chain uses TRBV7-8 and TRBJ2-5, with D possibly matching TRBD2 (6 bases). There are 16 residues in the CDR3. Germline assignment: CDR1 SGHVS and CDR2 FQNEAQ. V shed 3 bases and J shed 2 bases, with 16 bases lying between them. The CDR3 reads CASSLGTRGLQETQYF. The CDR3 nucleotides read TGTGCCAGCAGCTTGGGGACTCGCGGACTACAAGAGACCCAGTACTTC.

Within the sample, this clonotype is medium-sized. The rearrangement joins TRBV7-2 to TRBJ2-1; 8 nucleotides align to TRBD2. CDR1 and CDR2 from the germline V gene are SGHTA and FQGNSA. J gave up 9 bases and V 1 base, and 11 bases lay outside the gene matches. The CDR3 has 16 amino acids. The CDR3 loop reads CASSLVGGGRYSEQFF. The CDR3 coding sequence is TGTGCCAGCAGCTTAGTAGGCGGGGGGCGTTATAGTGAGCAGTTCTTC.

This clonotype was picked up many times. This chain uses TRBV28 with TRBJ1-5; perhaps TRBD1 as D (6 bases). V lost 4 bases and J lost 0, with 13 bases in between. The CDR3 contains 16 residues. The germline CDR1 and CDR2 sequences are MDHEN and SYDVKM. The CDR3 DNA is TGTGCCAGCAGTTCACCGACAGGCTTTAGCAATCAGCCCCAGCATTTT. Amino acid sequence: CASSSPTGFSNQPQHF.

This chain connects TRBV20-1 to TRBJ1-1; D might be TRBD1 (5 bases). Germline assignment: CDR1 DFQATT and CDR2 SNEGSKA (reference sequence). The CDR3 spans 14 residues. V was pared by 5 bases and J by 1 base, with 14 bases between. The CDR3 DNA reads TGCAGTGCTCCGCAGGGTTTCGGGAACACTGAAGCTTTCTTT. Translating gives CSAPQGFGNTEAFF.

The J gene is TRBJ1-1, the V gene TRBV12-3 or TRBV12-4, with 9 positions matching TRBD1. There are 20 residues in the CDR3. V was clipped by 6 bases and J by 2 bases; unmatched bases: 22. The CDR3 DNA sequence: TGTGCCAGCAGACTTTATCGGTACAGGGGGCTGTTTGGGGGCAACACTGAAGCTTTCTTT. Protein: CASRLYRYRGLFGGNTEAFF.

This clonotype has ten or more counts. The CDR3 bases are TGCAGTGCTAGAGATGGGGCCTACCCAGATACGCAGTATTTT. This gives the protein CSARDGAYPDTQYF. The chain combines TRBV20-1 with TRBJ2-3; D might be TRBD1 (5 bases). Trimming pared 0 bases from V and 4 bases from J, leaving 11 bases between. This CDR3 region has 14 residues. Germline loops: CDR1 DFQATT, CDR2 SNEGSKA (reference sequence).

This clonotype was seen a handful of times. The chain couples TRBV7-6 to TRBJ2-5, with 11 bases fitting TRBD2. The CDR3 sequence is 14 residues long. Germline V gene data show CDR1 as SGHVS and CDR2 as FNYEAQ. V shed 2 bases, J shed 4 bases, and the junction held 0 bases outside the gene matches. CDR3 amino acids: CASSLLAGGETQYF. Here the CDR3 DNA reads TGTGCCAGCAGCTTACTAGCGGGGGGAGAGACCCAGTACTTC. The full variable domain, with the rest looked up from reference TRBV7-6 and TRBJ2-5, is GAGVSQSPRYKVTKRGQDVALRCDPISGHVSLYWYRQALGQGPEFLTYFNYEAQQDKSGLPNDRFSAERPEGSISTLTIQRTEQRDSAMYRCASSLLAGGETQYFGPGTRLLVL.

The chain recombines TRBV5-1 with TRBJ1-2; 11 bases match TRBD1. CDR3 size: 14 residues. Germline V lookup: CDR1 SGHRS, CDR2 YFSETQ. V shed 5 bases, J shed 7 bases, and the junction held 7 bases outside the gene matches. CDR3 bases: TGCGCCAGCAGGCTTGGACAGGGGGCGCCTGGCTACACCTTC. Its translation: CASRLGQGAPGYTF.

There are a few counts of this clonotype. V gene TRBV5-4 combines with J gene TRBJ2-7, with 13 bases identical to TRBD2. The CDR3 is 16 residues long. J lost 5 bases, V lost 3 bases, and 8 bases had no gene match. Per the germline V gene, CDR1 is SGHNT and CDR2 is YYREEE (reference sequence). CDR3 region: CASSSELAGGPHEQYF. CDR3 nucleotide sequence: TGTGCCAGCAGCTCAGAACTAGCGGGGGGGCCCCACGAGCAGTACTTC. Combining the CDR3 with reference TRBV5-4 and TRBJ2-7 gives the whole variable domain ETGVTQSPTHLIKTRGQQVTLRCSSQSGHNTVSWYQQALGQGPQFIFQYYREEENGRGNFPPRFSGLQFPNYSSELNVNALELDDSALYLCASSSELAGGPHEQYFGPGTRLTVT.

This clonotype has a count of ten or more. The chain has TRBV12-3 or TRBV12-4 and TRBJ1-2; D unresolved. The CDR3 consists of 20 residues. V lost 3 bases and J 2 bases, leaving 28 bases between the germline ends. The CDR3, as DNA: TGTGCCAGCAGTTTTAGCGGAATACTGGAGCAAGTCGGACTGAACTATGGCTACACCTTC. It encodes CASSFSGILEQVGLNYGYTF.

The chain recombines TRBV20-1 with TRBJ1-1, with TRBD1 matching over 9 bases. The CDR3 extends over 13 amino acids. The germline gives CDR1 DFQATT, CDR2 SNEGSKA (reference sequence). V shed 5 bases and J 3 bases; nucleotides not matched to a gene: 4. CDR3 protein: CSAHRGLDTEAFF. Here the CDR3 DNA reads TGCAGTGCTCACAGGGGGCTTGACACTGAAGCTTTCTTT.

This clonotype has just a few counts. V is TRBV4-1 and J is TRBJ2-1, with D perhaps given as TRBD1 or TRBD2 (5 bases each). This CDR3 is 18 amino acids long. Germline V gene data show CDR1 as MGHRA and CDR2 as YSYEKL. Deletions cut 2 bases from V and 2 bases from J, with 19 bases between. This chain's CDR3 is CASSQSGSLGAAYNEQFF. Here the CDR3 DNA reads TGCGCCAGCAGCCAATCGGGGTCGCTCGGGGCAGCCTACAATGAGCAGTTCTTC.

The rearrangement joins TRBV29-1 to TRBJ1-1; tentative D call: TRBD1 (5 bases). The germline CDR1 and CDR2 sequences are SQVTM and ANQGSEA. The CDR3 totals 14 residues. V was trimmed by 3 bases and J by 4 bases, leaving 15 bases between them. The CDR3 protein is CSVEGTTLGTEAFF. CDR3 DNA: TGCAGCGTTGAGGGGACCACTTTGGGCACTGAAGCTTTCTTT.

The CDR3 loop is CSAKPGHLNSPLHF. CDR3 nucleotide sequence: TGCAGTGCTAAGCCGGGACACCTTAATTCACCCCTCCACTTT. The chain uses TRBV20-1 and TRBJ1-6, with a possible D match to TRBD1 (6 bases). Germline V gives CDR1 DFQATT, CDR2 SNEGSKA (reference sequence). V gave up 4 bases and J gave up 6 bases, with 13 bases separating them. There are 14 residues in the CDR3.

This chain links TRBV6-5 with TRBJ1-4; D gene ambiguous. V lost 2 bases, J lost 0 bases, and 7 bases lay in between. The CDR3 has 15 amino acids. Per germline, CDR1 MNHEY and CDR2 SVGAGI. In DNA form, the CDR3 reads TGTGCCAGCAGTTACATCGGTGCAACTAATGAAAAACTGTTTTTT. The encoded protein is CASSYIGATNEKLFF.

The J gene is TRBJ1-1, the V gene TRBV6-1; D gene unclear. With 1 base removed from V and 4 bases from J, the gap between germline ends came to 19 bases. Germline CDR1 is MNHNS and CDR2 is SASEGT. This CDR3 contains 17 residues. CDR3 region: CASSEGDRRRVGTEAFF. CDR3 DNA: TGTGCCAGCAGTGAAGGGGATCGGAGGAGGGTCGGCACTGAAGCTTTCTTT.

This clonotype was counted a few times. This rearrangement joins TRBV12-3 or TRBV12-4 to TRBJ1-2; D unresolved. V lost 1 base and J lost 4, with 10 bases in between. CDR3 length: 14 amino acids. This CDR3 is CASSLGLTAYGYTF. For the CDR3, the DNA is TGTGCCAGCAGTTTAGGTCTCACGGCCTATGGCTACACCTTC.

There are many counts of this clonotype. The rearrangement uses TRBV24-1 and TRBJ2-1; TRBD1 or TRBD2 may be the D gene (5 bases each). Germline V gives CDR1 KGHDR, CDR2 SFDVKD. V gave up 3 bases and J gave up 6 bases, with 11 bases separating them. The CDR3 is made up of 14 amino acids. The CDR3 coding sequence is TGTGCCACCAGTGATCGGGGCCGCCCCAATGAGCAGTTCTTC. Protein: CATSDRGRPNEQFF.

This clonotype has a count of ten or more. V gene TRBV7-9 combines with J gene TRBJ2-7; possibly TRBD1 for D (6 bases). Germline V gives CDR1 SEHNR, CDR2 FQNEAQ (reference sequence). This CDR3 comprises 14 residues. The germline V and J ends were trimmed by 2 bases and 2 bases, with 10 bases remaining between them. DNA of the CDR3: TGTGCCAGCAGCTTAAGGGACACCGCCTACGAGCAGTACTTC. Protein: CASSLRDTAYEQYF.

V usage is TRBV9 and J usage is TRBJ2-2, with D unresolved. The CDR3 length is 14 residues. Germline V CDR1 and CDR2: SGDLS, YYNGEE. V shed 0 bases and J shed 7 bases, with 10 bases lying between them. Here the CDR3 reads CASSVGHSGGELFF. DNA of the CDR3: TGTGCCAGCAGCGTAGGGCATTCGGGCGGGGAGCTGTTTTTT.

The genes are TRBV28 and TRBJ1-5, with 8 nucleotides matching TRBD1. The CDR3 is 13 residues long. Germline lookup yields CDR1 MDHEN and CDR2 SYDVKM. Unmatched junction bases numbered 2, after V lost 2 bases and J lost 8 bases. Here the CDR3 reads CASSLQGAKPQHF. CDR3 nucleotides: TGTGCCAGCAGTTTACAGGGGGCGAAGCCCCAGCATTTT.

This clonotype came up many times. The chain employs TRBV10-3 and TRBJ2-3; 13 positions agree with TRBD2. The ends lost 6 bases at V and 5 bases at J; junction bases unmatched: 14. The CDR3 loop spans 18 amino acids. The V gene's germline CDR1 is ENHRY and CDR2 SYGVKD. Written as DNA, the CDR3 is TGTGCCATCAGGCCGGGACTAGCGGGGTCTTTTAGAGGAGATACGCAGTATTTT. This encodes CAIRPGLAGSFRGDTQYF.